The clone carrying this T cell receptor (beta chain) has just one count. The target antigen is unknown. Using a J-beta primer mix together with a sample-barcoded 5' primer, a second PCR was run for about 6 to 11 cycles. Every sample returned 2.5 million or more CDR3-containing paired-end reads. MiXCR was run by TCRdb on the 5' RACE reads, yielding one entry per CDR3 protein. Of 1.5 million to 2 million distinct CDR3 sequences listed, just under 50% are singletons. These data come from a study of blood T cells in healthy people across ages. Study results and limitations: For the donors, CMV status was unknown and possibly confounded expanded clonotype changes. One million T cells yielded diversity estimates that were considered underestimates.

Extracted total RNA amounted to at least 5.5 micrograms for each sample. The CDR3 runs to 15 residues. Germline CDR1 and CDR2: SGHVS and FQNEAQ. Deletions cut 3 bases from V and 1 base from J, with 9 bases between. The sequence was obtained from a woman aged 40 to 49 in good health. The sequenced sample was blood. The chain combines TRBV7-8 with TRBJ2-2; perhaps TRBD1 as D (6 bases). The DNA of the CDR3 is TGTGCCAGCAGCTTGGACAGAATGAACACCGGGGAGCTGTTTTTT. This encodes CASSLDRMNTGELFF.